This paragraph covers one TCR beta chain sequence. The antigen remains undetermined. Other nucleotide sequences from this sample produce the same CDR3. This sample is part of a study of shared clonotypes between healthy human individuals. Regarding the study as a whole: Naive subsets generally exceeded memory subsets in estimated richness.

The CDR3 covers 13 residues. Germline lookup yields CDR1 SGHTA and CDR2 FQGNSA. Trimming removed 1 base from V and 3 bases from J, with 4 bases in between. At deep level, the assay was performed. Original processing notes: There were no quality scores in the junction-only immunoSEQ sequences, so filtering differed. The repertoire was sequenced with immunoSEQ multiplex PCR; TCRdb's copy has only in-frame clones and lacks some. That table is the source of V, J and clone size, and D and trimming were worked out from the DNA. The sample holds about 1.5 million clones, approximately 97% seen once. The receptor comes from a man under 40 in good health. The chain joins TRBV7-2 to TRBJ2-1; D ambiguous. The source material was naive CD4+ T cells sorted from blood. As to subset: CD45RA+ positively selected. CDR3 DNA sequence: TGTGCCAGCAGCTTAGGTATCTACAATGAGCAGTTCTTC. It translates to CASSLGIYNEQFF.